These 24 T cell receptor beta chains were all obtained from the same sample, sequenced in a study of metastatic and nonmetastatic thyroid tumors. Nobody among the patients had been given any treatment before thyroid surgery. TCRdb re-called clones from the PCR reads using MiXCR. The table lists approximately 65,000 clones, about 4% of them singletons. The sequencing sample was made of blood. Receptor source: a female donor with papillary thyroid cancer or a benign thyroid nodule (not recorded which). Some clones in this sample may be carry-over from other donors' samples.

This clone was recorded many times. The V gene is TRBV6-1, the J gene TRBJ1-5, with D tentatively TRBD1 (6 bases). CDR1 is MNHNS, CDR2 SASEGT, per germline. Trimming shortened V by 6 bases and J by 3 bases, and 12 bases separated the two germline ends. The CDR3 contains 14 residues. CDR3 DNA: TGTGCCAGCAGAAAGGACAGCAACAATCAGCCCCAGCATTTT. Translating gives CASRKDSNNQPQHF.

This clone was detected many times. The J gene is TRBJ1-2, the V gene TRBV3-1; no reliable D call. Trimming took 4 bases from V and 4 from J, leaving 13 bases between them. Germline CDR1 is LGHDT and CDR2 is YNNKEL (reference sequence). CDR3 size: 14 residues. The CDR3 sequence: CASSLPGQTYGYTF. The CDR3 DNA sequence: TGTGCCAGCAGCCTCCCCGGGCAAACCTATGGCTACACCTTC.

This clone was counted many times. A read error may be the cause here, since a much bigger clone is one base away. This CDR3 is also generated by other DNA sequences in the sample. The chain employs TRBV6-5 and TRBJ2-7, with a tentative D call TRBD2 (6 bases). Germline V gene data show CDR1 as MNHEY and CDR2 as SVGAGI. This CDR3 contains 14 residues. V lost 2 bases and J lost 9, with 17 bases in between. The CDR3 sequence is CASSYQSAGFAQYF. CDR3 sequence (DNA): TGTGCCAGCAGTTACCAATCTGCGGGGTTTGCGCAGTACTTC.

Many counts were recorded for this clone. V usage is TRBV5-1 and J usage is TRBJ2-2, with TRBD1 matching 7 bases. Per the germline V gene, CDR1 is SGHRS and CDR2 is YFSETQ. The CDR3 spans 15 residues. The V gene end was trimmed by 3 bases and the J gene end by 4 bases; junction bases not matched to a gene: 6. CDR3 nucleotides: TGCGCCAGCAGCTCACAACAGGGGAGCACCGGGGAGCTGTTTTTT. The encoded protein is CASSSQQGSTGELFF.

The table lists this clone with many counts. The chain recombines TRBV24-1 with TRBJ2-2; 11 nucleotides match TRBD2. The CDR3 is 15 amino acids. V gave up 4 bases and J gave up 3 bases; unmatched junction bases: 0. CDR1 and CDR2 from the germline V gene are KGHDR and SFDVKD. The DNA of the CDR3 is TGTGCCACCAGTGAACTAGCGGGAGACACCGGGGAGCTGTTTTTT. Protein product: CATSELAGDTGELFF.

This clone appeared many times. The DNA for the CDR3 is TGCAGTGCTACTCGGACAGATTACAATGAGCAGTTCTTC. Its translation: CSATRTDYNEQFF. The chain combines TRBV20-1 with TRBJ2-1, with a tentative D call TRBD1 (6 bases). The germline V and J ends were trimmed by 4 bases and 4 bases, with 11 bases remaining between them. The CDR3 is 13 amino acids. Germline values: CDR1 DFQATT, CDR2 SNEGSKA (reference sequence).

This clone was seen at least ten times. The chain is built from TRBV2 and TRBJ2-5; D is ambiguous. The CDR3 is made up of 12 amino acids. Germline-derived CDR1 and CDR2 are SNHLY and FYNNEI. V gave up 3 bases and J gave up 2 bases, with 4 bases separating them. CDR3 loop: CASSDSQETQYF. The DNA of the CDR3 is TGTGCCAGCAGTGACAGTCAAGAGACCCAGTACTTC. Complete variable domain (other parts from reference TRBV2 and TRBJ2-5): EPEVTQTPSHQVTQMGQEVILRCVPISNHLYFYWYRQILGQKVEFLVSFYNNEISEKSEIFDDQFSVERPDGSNFTLKIRSTKLEDSAMYFCASSDSQETQYFGPGTRLLVL.

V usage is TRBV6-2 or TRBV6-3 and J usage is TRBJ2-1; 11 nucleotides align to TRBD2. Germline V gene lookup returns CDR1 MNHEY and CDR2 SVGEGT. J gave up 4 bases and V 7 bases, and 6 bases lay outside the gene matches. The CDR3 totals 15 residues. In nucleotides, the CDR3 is TGTGCCAGCACCGATTGGACTAGCGGGTACAATGAGCAGTTCTTC. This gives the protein CASTDWTSGYNEQFF.

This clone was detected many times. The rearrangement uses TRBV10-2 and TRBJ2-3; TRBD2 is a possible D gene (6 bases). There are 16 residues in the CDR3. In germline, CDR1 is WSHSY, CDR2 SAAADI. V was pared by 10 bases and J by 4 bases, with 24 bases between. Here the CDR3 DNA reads TGCGCCACCGACCTGAGGACGTCGGGGGATCCAGATACGCAGTATTTT. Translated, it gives CATDLRTSGDPDTQYF.

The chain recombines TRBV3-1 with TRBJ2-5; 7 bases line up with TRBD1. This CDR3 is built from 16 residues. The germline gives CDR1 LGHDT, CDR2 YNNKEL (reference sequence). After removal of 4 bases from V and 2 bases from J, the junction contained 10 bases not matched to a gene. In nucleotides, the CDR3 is TGTGCCAGCAGCCCGTGGGACAGCAACTCTCAAGAGACCCAGTACTTC. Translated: CASSPWDSNSQETQYF.

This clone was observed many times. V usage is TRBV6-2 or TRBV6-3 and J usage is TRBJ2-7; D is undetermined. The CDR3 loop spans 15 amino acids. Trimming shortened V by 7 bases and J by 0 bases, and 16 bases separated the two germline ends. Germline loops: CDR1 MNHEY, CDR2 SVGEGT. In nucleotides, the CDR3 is TGTGCCAGCATTCCCCGCTTCGGACGCTCCTACGAGCAGTACTTC. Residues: CASIPRFGRSYEQYF.

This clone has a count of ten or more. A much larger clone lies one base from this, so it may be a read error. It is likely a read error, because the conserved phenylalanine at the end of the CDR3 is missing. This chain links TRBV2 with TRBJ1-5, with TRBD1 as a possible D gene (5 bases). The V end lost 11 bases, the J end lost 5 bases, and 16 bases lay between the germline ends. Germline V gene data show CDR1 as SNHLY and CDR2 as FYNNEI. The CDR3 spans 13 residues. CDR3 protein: CASVAGIDQPQHL. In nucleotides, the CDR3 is TGTGCCTCGGTGGCAGGGATTGATCAGCCCCAGCATCTT.

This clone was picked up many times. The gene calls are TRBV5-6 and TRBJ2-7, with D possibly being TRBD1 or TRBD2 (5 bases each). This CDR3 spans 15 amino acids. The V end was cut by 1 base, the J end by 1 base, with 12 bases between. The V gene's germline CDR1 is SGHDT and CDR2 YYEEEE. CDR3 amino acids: CASSLLGPKSYEQYF. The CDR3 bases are TGTGCCAGCAGCTTGTTGGGACCGAAGTCCTACGAGCAGTACTTC.

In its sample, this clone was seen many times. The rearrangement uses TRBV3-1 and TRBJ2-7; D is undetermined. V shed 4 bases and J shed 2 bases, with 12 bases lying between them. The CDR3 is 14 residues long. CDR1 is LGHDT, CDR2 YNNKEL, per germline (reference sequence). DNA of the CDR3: TGTGCCAGCAGCCCACGTCCCGGTCCCTACGAGCAGTACTTC. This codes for CASSPRPGPYEQYF.

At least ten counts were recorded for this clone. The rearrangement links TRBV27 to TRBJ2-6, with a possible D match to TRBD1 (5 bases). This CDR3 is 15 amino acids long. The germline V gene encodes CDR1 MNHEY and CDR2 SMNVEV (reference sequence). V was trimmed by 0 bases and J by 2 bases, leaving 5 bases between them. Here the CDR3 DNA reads TGTGCCAGCAGTTTATCAGGGGCTGGGGCCAACGTCCTGACTTTC. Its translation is CASSLSGAGANVLTF.

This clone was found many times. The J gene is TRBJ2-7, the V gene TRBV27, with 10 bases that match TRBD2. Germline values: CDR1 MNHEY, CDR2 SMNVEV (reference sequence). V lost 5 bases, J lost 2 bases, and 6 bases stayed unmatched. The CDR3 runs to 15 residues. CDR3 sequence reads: CASSPRTSGPYEQYF. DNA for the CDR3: TGTGCCAGCAGTCCCAGGACTAGCGGCCCCTACGAGCAGTACTTC.

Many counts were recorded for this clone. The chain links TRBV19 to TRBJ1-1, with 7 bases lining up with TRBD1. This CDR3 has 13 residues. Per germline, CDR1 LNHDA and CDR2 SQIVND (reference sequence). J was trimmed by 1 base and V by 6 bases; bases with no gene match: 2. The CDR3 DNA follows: TGTGCCAGTAGACCAGGGGGGAACACTGAAGCTTTCTTT. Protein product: CASRPGGNTEAFF.

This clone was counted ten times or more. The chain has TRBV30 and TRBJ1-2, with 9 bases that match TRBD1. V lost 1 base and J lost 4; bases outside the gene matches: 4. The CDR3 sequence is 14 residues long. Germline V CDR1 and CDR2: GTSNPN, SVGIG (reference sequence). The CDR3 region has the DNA TGTGCCTGGAGTGGGACAGGGGTTTTCTATGGCTACACCTTC. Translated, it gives CAWSGTGVFYGYTF.

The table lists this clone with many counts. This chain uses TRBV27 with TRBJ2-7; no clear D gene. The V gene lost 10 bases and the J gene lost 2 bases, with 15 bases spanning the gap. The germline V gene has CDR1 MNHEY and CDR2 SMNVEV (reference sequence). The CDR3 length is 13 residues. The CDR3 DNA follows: TGTGCCACCAAATCCTCAACAGCCTACGAGCAGTACTTC. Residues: CATKSSTAYEQYF.

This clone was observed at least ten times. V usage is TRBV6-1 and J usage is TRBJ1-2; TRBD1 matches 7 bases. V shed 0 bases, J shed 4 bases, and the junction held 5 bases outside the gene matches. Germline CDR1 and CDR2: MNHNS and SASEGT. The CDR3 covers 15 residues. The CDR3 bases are TGTGCCAGCAGTGAAGCGCAGGGGGTGGGCTATGGCTACACCTTC. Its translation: CASSEAQGVGYGYTF.

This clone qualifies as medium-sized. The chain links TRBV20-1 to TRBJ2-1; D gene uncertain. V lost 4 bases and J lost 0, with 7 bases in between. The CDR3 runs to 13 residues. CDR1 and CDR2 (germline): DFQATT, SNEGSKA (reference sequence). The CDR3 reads CSAMADSYNEQFF. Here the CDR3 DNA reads TGCAGTGCTATGGCGGACTCCTACAATGAGCAGTTCTTC.

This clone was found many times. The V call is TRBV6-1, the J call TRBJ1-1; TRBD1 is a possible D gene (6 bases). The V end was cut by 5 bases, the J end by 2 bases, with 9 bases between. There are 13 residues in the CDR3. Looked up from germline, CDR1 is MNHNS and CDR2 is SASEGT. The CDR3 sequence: CASSLTGNTEAFF. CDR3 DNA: TGTGCCAGCAGTTTGACAGGTAACACTGAAGCTTTCTTT.

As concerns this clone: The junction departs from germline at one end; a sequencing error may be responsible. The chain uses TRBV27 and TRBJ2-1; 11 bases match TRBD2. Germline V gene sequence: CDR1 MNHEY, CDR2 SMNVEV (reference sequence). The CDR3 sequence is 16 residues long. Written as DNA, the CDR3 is TGTTCCAGCAGGTTTCTAGCGGGAGGTCGATTCAATGAGCAGTTCTTC. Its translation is CSSRFLAGGRFNEQFF.

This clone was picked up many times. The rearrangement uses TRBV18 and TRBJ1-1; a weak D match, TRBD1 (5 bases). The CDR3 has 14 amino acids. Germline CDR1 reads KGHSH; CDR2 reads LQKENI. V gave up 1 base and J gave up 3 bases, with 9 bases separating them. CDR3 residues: CASSPLQGDTEAFF. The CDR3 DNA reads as TGTGCCAGCTCACCACTCCAGGGTGACACTGAAGCTTTCTTT.